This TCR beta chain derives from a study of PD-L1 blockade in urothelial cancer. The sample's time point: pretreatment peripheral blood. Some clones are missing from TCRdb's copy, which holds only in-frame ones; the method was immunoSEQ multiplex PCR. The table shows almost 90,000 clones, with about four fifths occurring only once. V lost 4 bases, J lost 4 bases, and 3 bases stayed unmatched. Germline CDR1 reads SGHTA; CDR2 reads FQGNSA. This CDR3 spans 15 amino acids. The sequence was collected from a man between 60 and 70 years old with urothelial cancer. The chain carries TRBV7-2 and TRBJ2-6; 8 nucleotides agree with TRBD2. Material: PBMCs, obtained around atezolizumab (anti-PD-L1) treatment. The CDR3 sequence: CASSWTSSGANVLTF. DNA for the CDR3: TGTGCCAGCAGCTGGACTAGCTCCGGGGCCAACGTCCTGACTTTC.